This TCR beta chain was identified in a study of beta chain features in type 1 diabetes (dated by TCRdb to between 2018 and 2020). Some background on the complete study: No differences in mean age, gender distribution, total cell number or subset yield were found between patients and healthy donors. A total of 107,917,701 sorted cells were examined across all samples, and a strong correlation was observed between cell number per subset and RNA yield. In the study, TCRB repertoires of sorted circulating CD4+ T cell subsets from recently diagnosed type 1 diabetes patients were compared with those of matched healthy donors. Regulatory and stem cell-like memory subsets were obtained from only 8 patients and about eight healthy donors, while naive and central memory subsets were obtained from all 28 donors.

The CDR3 numbers 12 residues from cysteine through phenylalanine. Only the CDR3 part of the read is kept: 36 bases, read in frame from the first base. From V the trimming removes 7 bases and from J it removes 9 bases, while the gene matches leave 9 bases of the junction unaccounted for. The CDR1 and CDR2 encoded by the germline V gene are SQVTM and ANQGSEA. With respect to this clone: Its antigen specificity is not known. No clone much larger than this one lies a single base away; base qualities are absent.

The High Capacity cDNA Reverse Transcription Kit was used to reverse transcribe all of the isolated RNA, meaning that expressed TCRB transcripts were what got sequenced. Naive, central memory and regulatory T cell samples underwent deep immunoSEQ sequencing, averaging about 3.57 million total reads per sample. After sorted cells were lysed in RLT buffer, RNA was extracted with DNase-treated RNeasy Micro or Mini kits, with the choice depending on cell number. To prevent cross-contamination, each cell subset was processed individually, whereas patient and healthy donor samples were processed jointly. Using the immunoSEQ multiplex PCR, TCRB sequences were amplified from cDNA into 87-bp fragments spanning the CDR3 region. The amplicons were sequenced using the Illumina HiSeq platform. Per the original workflow: PCR bias was corrected computationally using synthetic template baselines, and reads within Hamming distance 2 were collapsed, with unmergeable singletons discarded. Reads were aligned against IMGT so that V, D and J genes, CDR3 length and insertions or deletions at six rearrangement sites could be assigned. Within each subset, clonotype counts were normalized to sorted cell number, after which true diversity and Gini coefficients were computed with the tcR R package. The overlap coefficient, calculated on TCRB nucleotide sequences, was used to measure repertoire sharing. Out-of-frame TCRB sequences from naive cells were analyzed as a proxy for the pre-selection repertoire. TCRdb's version of the immuneACCESS table is confined to in-frame rearrangements and falls short of the full clone set. An unresolved V gene accounts for under half of the shortfall where checked; the remainder is of unknown origin. The DNA was the basis for D and trimming; V, J and clone size are from that table. The sample records over 200,000 clones, approximately 11% of which are singletons. The ten largest make up 0.017% of the sample.

Each donor gave one peripheral blood draw, approximately 120 mL on average, collected into heparinised tubes. A BD FACSAria II and a panel including CD45RO, CCR7, CD25, CD127, CD95 and CD27 were used to sort naive, central memory, regulatory and stem cell-like memory CD4+ T cells. Purity was above 95% for every sorted population. Right away, PBMCs were isolated by Lymphoprep density gradient centrifugation and were stained directly, with no culture step. To minimize batch effects, samples were stained and sorted in pairs, one healthy donor with one patient per experiment. What the work shows at the level of the full study, not this receptor alone: Shorter templates might have been favored by PCR, but patient and control samples were amplified and corrected together, so both groups would have been affected equally by any skew. Because small numbers of individuals were included in the HLA sub-analyses, any influence of HLA type on TCRB rearrangement was left unresolved. Patients with type 1 diabetes made fewer insertions and deleted more nucleotides at VDJ recombination sites, implying thymic rearrangement abnormalities. Naive, central memory and regulatory TCRB repertoires appeared to be more similar among patients than among healthy donors. Because cDNA was sequenced instead of genomic DNA, highly expressing activated cells could be over-represented, though the groups showed no difference in activation or CD3 levels. A moderate but significant shortening of TCRB CDR3 length was observed in type 1 diabetes patients in all four CD4+ subsets.

The specimen sequenced was naive CD4+ T cells from blood. The cell subset or site label of this sample denotes: true naive CD4+ T cells. This clonotype was sampled from a man aged 25 to 45 with type 1 diabetes. The chain is assembled from TRBV29-1 and TRBJ2-1; 7 bases in the middle match TRBD1. The sequence in DNA is TGCAGCGCTGGGGACAGATGGGGTGAGCAGTTCTTC. Its protein reads: CSAGDRWGEQFF.